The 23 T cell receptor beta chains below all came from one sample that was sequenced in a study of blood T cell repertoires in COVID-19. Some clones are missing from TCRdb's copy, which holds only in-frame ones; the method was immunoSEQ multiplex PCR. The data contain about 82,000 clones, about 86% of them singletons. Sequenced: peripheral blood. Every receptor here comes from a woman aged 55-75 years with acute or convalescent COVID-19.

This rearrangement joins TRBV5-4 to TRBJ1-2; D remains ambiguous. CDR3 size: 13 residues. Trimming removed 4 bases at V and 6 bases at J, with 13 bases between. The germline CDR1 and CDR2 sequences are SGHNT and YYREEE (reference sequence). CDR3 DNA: TGTGCCAGCAGCCTCTCTTCGGGGAATGGCTACACCTTC. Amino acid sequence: CASSLSSGNGYTF.

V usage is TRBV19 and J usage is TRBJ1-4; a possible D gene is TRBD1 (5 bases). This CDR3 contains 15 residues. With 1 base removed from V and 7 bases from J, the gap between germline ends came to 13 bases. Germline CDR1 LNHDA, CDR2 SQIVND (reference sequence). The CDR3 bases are TGTGCCAGTAGTATAGCGGCGGGGCGGAGTGAAAAACTGTTTTTT. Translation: CASSIAAGRSEKLFF.

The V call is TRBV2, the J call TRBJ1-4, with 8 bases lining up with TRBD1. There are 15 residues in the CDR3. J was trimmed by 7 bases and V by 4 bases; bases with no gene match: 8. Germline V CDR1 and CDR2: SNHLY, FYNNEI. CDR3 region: CASSAQTGASEKLFF. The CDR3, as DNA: TGTGCCAGCAGTGCCCAGACAGGGGCAAGTGAAAAACTGTTTTTT.

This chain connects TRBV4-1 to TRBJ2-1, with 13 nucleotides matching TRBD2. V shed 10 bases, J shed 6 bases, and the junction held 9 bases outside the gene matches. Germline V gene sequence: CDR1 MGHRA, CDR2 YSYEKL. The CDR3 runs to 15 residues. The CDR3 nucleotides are TGCGCCACCTCAGGACTAGCGGGGGACCGCAATGAGCAGTTCTTC. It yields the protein CATSGLAGDRNEQFF.

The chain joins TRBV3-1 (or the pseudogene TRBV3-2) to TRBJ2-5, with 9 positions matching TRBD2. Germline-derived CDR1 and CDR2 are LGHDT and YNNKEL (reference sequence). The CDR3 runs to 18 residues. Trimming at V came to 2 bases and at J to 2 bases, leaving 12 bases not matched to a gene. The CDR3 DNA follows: TGTGCCAGCAGCCAAAGACAGGGACTAGCTAAAGAACAAGAGACCCAGTACTTC. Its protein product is CASSQRQGLAKEQETQYF.

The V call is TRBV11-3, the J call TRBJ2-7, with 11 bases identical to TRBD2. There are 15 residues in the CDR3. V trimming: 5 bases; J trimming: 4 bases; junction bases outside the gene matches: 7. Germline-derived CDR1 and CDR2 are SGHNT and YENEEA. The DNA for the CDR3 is TGTGCCAGCAGCCGTGGGACTAGCGGCCGTTACGAGCAGTACTTC. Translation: CASSRGTSGRYEQYF.

The CDR3 region has the DNA TGTGCCAGCTCAAGTTTCGGTGGCTACACCTTC. It translates to CASSSFGGYTF. The chain joins TRBV9 to TRBJ1-2, with no clear D. The V and J ends lost 7 bases and 7 bases respectively, with 11 bases between them. CDR3 length equals 11 residues. CDR1 SGDLS and CDR2 YYNGEE come from the germline V gene.

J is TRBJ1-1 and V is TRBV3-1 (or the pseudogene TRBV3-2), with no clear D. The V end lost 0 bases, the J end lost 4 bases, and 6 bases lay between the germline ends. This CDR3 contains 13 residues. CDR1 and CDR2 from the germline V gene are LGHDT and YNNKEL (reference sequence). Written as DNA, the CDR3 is TGTGCCAGCAGCCAAGAGGGAGTCACTGAAGCTTTCTTT. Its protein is CASSQEGVTEAFF.

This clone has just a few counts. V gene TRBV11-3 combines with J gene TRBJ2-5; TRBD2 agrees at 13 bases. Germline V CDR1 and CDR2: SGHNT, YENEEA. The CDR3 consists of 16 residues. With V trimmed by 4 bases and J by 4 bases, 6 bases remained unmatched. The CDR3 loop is CASSSGLAGSGETQYF. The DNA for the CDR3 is TGTGCCAGCAGCTCGGGACTAGCGGGATCCGGAGAGACCCAGTACTTC. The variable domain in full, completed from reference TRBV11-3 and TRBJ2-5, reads EAGVVQSPRYKIIEKKQPVAFWCNPISGHNTLYWYLQNLGQGPELLIRYENEEAVDDSQLPKDRFSAERLKGVDSTLKIQPAELGDSAVYLCASSSGLAGSGETQYFGPGTRLLVL.

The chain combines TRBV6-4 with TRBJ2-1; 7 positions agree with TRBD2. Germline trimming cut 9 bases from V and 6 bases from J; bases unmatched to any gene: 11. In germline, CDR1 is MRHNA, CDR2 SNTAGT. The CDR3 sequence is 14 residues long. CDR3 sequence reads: CASRIRSGGNEQFF. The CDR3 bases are TGTGCCAGTCGAATAAGGTCGGGGGGCAATGAGCAGTTCTTC.

The CDR3 DNA is TGTGCCAGCAGCCCGACCAGTTACGGGGAGCAGTACTTC. It codes for CASSPTSYGEQYF. The chain couples TRBV7-3 to TRBJ2-7; D not resolved. CDR1 is SGHTA and CDR2 is FQGTGA in the germline V gene. This CDR3 is built from 13 residues. V dropped 5 bases and J dropped 7 bases, with 15 bases sitting between them. Using reference TRBV7-3 and TRBJ2-7 for the parts outside the CDR3, the full variable domain is GAGVSQTPSNKVTEKGKYVELRCDPISGHTALYWYRQSLGQGPEFLIYFQGTGAADDSGLPNDRFFAVRPEGSVSTLKIQRTERGDSAVYLCASSPTSYGEQYFGPGTRLTVT.

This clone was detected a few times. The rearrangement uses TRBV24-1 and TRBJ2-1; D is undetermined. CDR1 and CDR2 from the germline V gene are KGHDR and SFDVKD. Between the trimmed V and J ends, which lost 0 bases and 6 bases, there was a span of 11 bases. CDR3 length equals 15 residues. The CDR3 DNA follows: TGTGCCACCAGTGATTTGAGCCTAACGGTCAATGAGCAGTTCTTC. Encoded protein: CATSDLSLTVNEQFF.

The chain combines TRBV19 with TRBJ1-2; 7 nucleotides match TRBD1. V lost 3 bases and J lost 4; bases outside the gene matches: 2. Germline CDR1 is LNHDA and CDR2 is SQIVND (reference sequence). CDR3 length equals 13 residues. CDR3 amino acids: CASSMGQSYGYTF. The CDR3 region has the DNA TGTGCCAGTAGTATGGGACAGTCCTATGGCTACACCTTC.

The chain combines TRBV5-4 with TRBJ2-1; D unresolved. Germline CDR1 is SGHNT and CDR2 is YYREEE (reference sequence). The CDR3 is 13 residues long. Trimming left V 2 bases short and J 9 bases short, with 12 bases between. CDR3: CASSFPNNGEQFF. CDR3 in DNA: TGTGCCAGCAGCTTCCCCAATAACGGTGAGCAGTTCTTC.

The DNA for the CDR3 is TGTGCCAGCAGCCAAGGACAGGGTAGAAACACCATATATTTT. This sequence encodes CASSQGQGRNTIYF. The rearrangement links TRBV5-4 to TRBJ1-3, with 8 bases aligning to TRBD1. Germline CDR1 is SGHNT and CDR2 is YYREEE (reference sequence). Trimming at V came to 4 bases and at J to 5 bases, leaving 5 bases not matched to a gene. The CDR3 has 14 residues.

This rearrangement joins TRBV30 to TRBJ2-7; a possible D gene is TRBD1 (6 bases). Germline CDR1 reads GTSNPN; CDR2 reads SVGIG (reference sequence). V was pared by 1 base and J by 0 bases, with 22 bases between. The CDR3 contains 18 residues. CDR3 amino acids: CAWSAGRGYRRLSYEQYF. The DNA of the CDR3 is TGTGCCTGGAGTGCAGGTAGGGGGTACAGACGCCTCTCCTACGAGCAGTACTTC.

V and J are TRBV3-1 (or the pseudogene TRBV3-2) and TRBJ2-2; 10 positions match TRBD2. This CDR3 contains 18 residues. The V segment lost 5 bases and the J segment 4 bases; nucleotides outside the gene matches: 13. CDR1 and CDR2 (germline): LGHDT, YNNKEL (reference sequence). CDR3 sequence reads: CASSKQREGSGSTGELFF. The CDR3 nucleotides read TGTGCCAGCAGCAAGCAGCGGGAGGGCTCGGGGAGCACCGGGGAGCTGTTTTTT.

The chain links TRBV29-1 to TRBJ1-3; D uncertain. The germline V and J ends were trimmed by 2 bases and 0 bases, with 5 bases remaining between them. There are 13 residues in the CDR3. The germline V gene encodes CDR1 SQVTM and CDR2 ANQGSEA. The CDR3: CSVEKSSGNTIYF. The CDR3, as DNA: TGCAGCGTTGAAAAGAGCTCTGGAAACACCATATATTTT. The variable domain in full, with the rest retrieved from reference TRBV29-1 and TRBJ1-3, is SAVISQKPSRDICQRGTSLTIQCQVDSQVTMMFWYRQQPGQSLTLIATANQGSEATYESGFVIDKFPISRPNLTFSTLTVSNMSPEDSSIYLCSVEKSSGNTIYFGEGSWLTVV.

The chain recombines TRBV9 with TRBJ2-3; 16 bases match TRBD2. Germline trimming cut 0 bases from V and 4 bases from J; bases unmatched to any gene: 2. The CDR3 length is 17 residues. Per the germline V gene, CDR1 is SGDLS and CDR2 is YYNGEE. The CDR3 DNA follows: TGTGCCAGCAGCGTAGCAGGGACTAGCGGGGGGGCAGATACGCAGTATTTT. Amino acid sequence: CASSVAGTSGGADTQYF.

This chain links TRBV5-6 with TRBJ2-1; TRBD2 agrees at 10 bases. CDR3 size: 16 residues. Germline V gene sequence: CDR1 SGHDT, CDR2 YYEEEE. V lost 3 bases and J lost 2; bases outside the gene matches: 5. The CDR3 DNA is TGTGCCAGCAGCTCTCCTAGCGGGAGCACCTACAATGAGCAGTTCTTC. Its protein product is CASSSPSGSTYNEQFF.

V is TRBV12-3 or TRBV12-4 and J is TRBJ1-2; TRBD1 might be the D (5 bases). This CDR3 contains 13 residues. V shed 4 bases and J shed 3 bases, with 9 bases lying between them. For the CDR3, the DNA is TGTGCCAGCAGTTCCTACAGGCACTATGGCTACACCTTC. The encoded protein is CASSSYRHYGYTF.

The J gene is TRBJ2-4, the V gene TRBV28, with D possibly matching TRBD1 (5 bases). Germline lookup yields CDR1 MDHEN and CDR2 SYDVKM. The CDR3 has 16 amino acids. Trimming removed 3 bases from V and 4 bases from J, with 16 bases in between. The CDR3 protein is CASSFAGPGQKNIQYF. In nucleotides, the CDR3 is TGTGCCAGCAGTTTCGCTGGACCAGGGCAAAAAAACATTCAGTACTTC.

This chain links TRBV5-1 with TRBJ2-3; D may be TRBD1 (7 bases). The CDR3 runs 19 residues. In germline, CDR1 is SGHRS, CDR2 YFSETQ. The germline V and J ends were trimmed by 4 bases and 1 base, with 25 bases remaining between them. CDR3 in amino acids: CASSLQQGFFSSGTDTQYF. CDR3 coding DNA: TGCGCCAGCAGCCTTCAACAGGGGTTTTTCTCTAGCGGCACAGATACGCAGTATTTT.